The clone carrying this T cell receptor beta chain is a singleton in its sample. Its antigen remains unidentified. Measured with immunoSEQ multiplex PCR; TCRdb has only the in-frame clones, and not every one. The table records some 2,500 clones, under 70% of them present only once. This sample is drawn from a study of CD8 T cell repertoires and HIV-1 epitope variants. V lost 6 bases to trimming and J lost 14 bases; unmatched junction nucleotides: 13. The CDR3 totals 13 residues. The germline V gene has CDR1 MNHNY and CDR2 SVGAGI (reference sequence). This TCR derives from a male donor with HIV. V usage is TRBV6-6 and J usage is TRBJ2-1, with 7 bases lining up with TRBD1. Sequenced material: cultured CD8+ T cells derived from PBMCs. The CDR3 DNA reads as TGTGCCAGCAGCTACCACCCCGACAGGGCGGAGTTCTTC. Protein: CASSYHPDRAEFF.